The T cell receptor beta chain under discussion was sequenced for a study of immune characterization of retroperitoneal liposarcoma. Germline assignment: CDR1 SGHAT and CDR2 FQNNGV. V shed 5 bases and J shed 2 bases, with 9 bases lying between them. The CDR3 runs 13 residues. One entry per CDR3 protein, called by TCRdb with MiXCR from the PCR reads. Of about 10,000 distinct CDR3 sequences listed, approximately 35% are singletons. The gene calls are TRBV11-2 and TRBJ1-2; no definite D call. This TCR was recovered from a female donor with retroperitoneal liposarcoma. Material for sequencing was tumor tissue. CDR3 sequence reads: CASSPTDNYGYTF. The CDR3 DNA reads TGTGCCAGCAGCCCGACGGACAACTATGGCTACACCTTC.